A single sample is the source of the 16 T cell receptor beta chains below, sequenced in a study of blood T cell repertoires in COVID-19. The assay was immunoSEQ multiplex PCR, and TCRdb's table has in-frame clones only and misses some. The sample includes around 230,000 clones, 80% to 90% of them seen just once. Sequenced: peripheral blood. The receptors shown here come from a man aged 50 or older with COVID-19, enrolled during active disease.

V gene TRBV7-3 combines with J gene TRBJ2-2, with TRBD1 matching over 9 bases. Per germline, CDR1 SGHTA and CDR2 FQGTGA. This CDR3 has 15 residues. The trim removed 5 bases at V and 1 base at J, leaving 2 bases unmatched. The CDR3 protein is CASSPDRGNTGELFF. The CDR3 DNA reads TGTGCCAGCAGCCCGGACAGGGGGAACACCGGGGAGCTGTTTTTT.

In its sample, this clone was seen once. The rearrangement joins TRBV6-1 to TRBJ1-2; 7 bases are shared with TRBD1. The trim removed 0 bases at V and 3 bases at J, leaving 13 bases unmatched. The CDR3 length is 18 residues. From germline, CDR1 is MNHNS and CDR2 SASEGT. The CDR3 coding sequence is TGTGCCAGCAGTGAAGCACCGGGACAGCCGACGTCGTACTATGGCTACACCTTC. It specifies CASSEAPGQPTSYYGYTF.

This chain links TRBV28 with TRBJ2-7; 10 bases are a match to TRBD1. Germline V lookup: CDR1 MDHEN, CDR2 SYDVKM. The CDR3 length is 16 residues. V trimming: 3 bases; J trimming: 5 bases; junction bases outside the gene matches: 10. Here the CDR3 DNA reads TGTGCCAGCAGTTTCCCCTCGGGACAGGGGAGCCACGAGCAGTACTTC. Protein product: CASSFPSGQGSHEQYF.

The rearrangement links TRBV5-4 to TRBJ2-2; TRBD1 is a possible D gene (6 bases). Germline V gives CDR1 SGHNT, CDR2 YYREEE (reference sequence). Trimming took off 1 base at V and 0 bases at J, with 13 bases between the two ends. This CDR3 is built from 17 residues. The CDR3, as DNA: TGTGCCAGCAGCTTGTTGAGCGGACAGTCGAACACCGGGGAGCTGTTTTTT. Its translation is CASSLLSGQSNTGELFF.

A few counts support this clone. V gene TRBV4-3 combines with J gene TRBJ2-2; no firm D call. The CDR3 is 17 residues long. The germline V and J ends were trimmed by 0 bases and 1 base, with 12 bases remaining between them. From germline, CDR1 is LGHNA and CDR2 YSLEER. The CDR3 spells CASSQDARLRNTGELFF. The DNA for the CDR3 is TGCGCCAGCAGCCAAGATGCGAGACTCAGGAACACCGGGGAGCTGTTTTTT.

The chain links TRBV6-4 to TRBJ1-6; D remains ambiguous. There are 15 residues in the CDR3. CDR1 MRHNA and CDR2 SNTAGT come from the germline V gene. V was clipped by 4 bases and J by 2 bases, with 9 bases between them. CDR3 in amino acids: CASSAQFTYNSPLHF. CDR3 sequence (DNA): TGTGCCAGCAGTGCACAGTTTACCTATAATTCACCCCTCCACTTT.

This clone was counted a single time. Within the sample, other DNA sequences also encode this same CDR3. The chain combines TRBV27 with TRBJ2-7; 7 bases agree with TRBD2. The CDR3 is 13 residues long. The junction had 2 bases not matched to a gene; V was cut back by 5 bases and J by 1 base. The germline V gene has CDR1 MNHEY and CDR2 SMNVEV (reference sequence). CDR3 residues: CASSRRGSYEQYF. CDR3 nucleotides: TGTGCCAGCAGTCGGCGGGGGTCCTACGAGCAGTACTTC.

V and J are TRBV19 and TRBJ2-7; 7 bases match TRBD1. J lost 0 bases, V lost 4 bases, and 3 bases had no gene match. CDR3 size: 14 residues. CDR1 and CDR2 from the germline V gene are LNHDA and SQIVND (reference sequence). The DNA for the CDR3 is TGTGCCAGTAGTAACAGGGGCAGCTCCTACGAGCAGTACTTC. Protein product: CASSNRGSSYEQYF.

This chain joins TRBV19 and TRBJ2-2; a weak D match, TRBD2 (6 bases). From germline, CDR1 is LNHDA and CDR2 SQIVND (reference sequence). The CDR3 is made up of 20 amino acids. The V end lost 4 bases, the J end lost 0 bases, and 24 bases lay between the germline ends. The CDR3 nucleotides read TGTGCCAGTAGTAATTGGGGACTGCGGGACTCATCACCGAACACCGGGGAGCTGTTTTTT. Encoded protein: CASSNWGLRDSSPNTGELFF.

This chain joins TRBV7-9 and TRBJ1-3, with D perhaps matching TRBD1 (6 bases). Germline CDR1 and CDR2: SEHNR and FQNEAQ (reference sequence). V lost 1 base and J 4 bases, leaving 14 bases between the germline ends. This CDR3 is 16 amino acids long. The CDR3 loop is CASSLGLQGSGNTIYF. The CDR3 DNA reads TGTGCCAGCAGCTTAGGGCTACAGGGATCAGGAAACACCATATATTTT.

This rearrangement joins TRBV2 to TRBJ2-7; a weak D match, TRBD2 (6 bases). The V gene's germline CDR1 is SNHLY and CDR2 FYNNEI. The CDR3 length is 14 residues. The V end lost 4 bases, the J end lost 2 bases, and 12 bases lay between the germline ends. In DNA, the CDR3 is TGTGCCAGCAGTGGGACTAAAGAAACCTACGAGCAGTACTTC. It encodes CASSGTKETYEQYF.

This sequence joins TRBV6-6 and TRBJ2-1; 8 bases map to TRBD1. The ends lost 6 bases at V and 6 bases at J; junction bases unmatched: 10. Germline loops: CDR1 MNHNY, CDR2 SVGAGI (reference sequence). This CDR3 is 15 amino acids long. In nucleotides, the CDR3 is TGTGCCAGCAGGACAGGGGACTCAACTGGCAATGAGCAGTTCTTC. Translating it yields CASRTGDSTGNEQFF.

This chain links TRBV28 with TRBJ2-7; 10 nucleotides match TRBD2. This CDR3 spans 15 amino acids. The V gene's germline CDR1 is MDHEN and CDR2 SYDVKM. The junction had 7 bases not matched to a gene; V was cut back by 4 bases and J by 4 bases. As DNA, the CDR3 is TGTGCCAGCAGTTCCTCTAGCGGGGGAAGGTACGAGCAGTACTTC. Amino acids: CASSSSSGGRYEQYF.

This clone occurred once. This chain joins TRBV9 and TRBJ2-5; D not resolved. This CDR3 comprises 13 residues. V dropped 2 bases and J dropped 4 bases, with 9 bases sitting between them. Germline assignment: CDR1 SGDLS and CDR2 YYNGEE. CDR3 sequence reads: CASSVGSSETQYF. For the CDR3, the DNA is TGTGCCAGCAGCGTTGGCAGTTCAGAGACCCAGTACTTC.

V gene TRBV7-6 combines with J gene TRBJ2-1, with TRBD2 matching 7 bases. V lost 2 bases to trimming and J lost 1 base; unmatched junction nucleotides: 2. The CDR3 length is 15 residues. From germline, CDR1 is SGHVS and CDR2 FNYEAQ. The CDR3 bases are TGTGCCAGCAGCTTAACTAGCGCTTCCTACAATGAGCAGTTCTTC. It codes for CASSLTSASYNEQFF.

V usage is TRBV18 and J usage is TRBJ1-3, with 7 bases that match TRBD1. V was pared by 3 bases and J by 0 bases, with 5 bases of the junction left unmatched. There are 16 residues in the CDR3. Germline V gives CDR1 KGHSH, CDR2 LQKENI. The CDR3 spells CASSPVTGHSGNTIYF. The CDR3 DNA sequence: TGTGCCAGCTCACCTGTGACAGGGCACTCTGGAAACACCATATATTTT.